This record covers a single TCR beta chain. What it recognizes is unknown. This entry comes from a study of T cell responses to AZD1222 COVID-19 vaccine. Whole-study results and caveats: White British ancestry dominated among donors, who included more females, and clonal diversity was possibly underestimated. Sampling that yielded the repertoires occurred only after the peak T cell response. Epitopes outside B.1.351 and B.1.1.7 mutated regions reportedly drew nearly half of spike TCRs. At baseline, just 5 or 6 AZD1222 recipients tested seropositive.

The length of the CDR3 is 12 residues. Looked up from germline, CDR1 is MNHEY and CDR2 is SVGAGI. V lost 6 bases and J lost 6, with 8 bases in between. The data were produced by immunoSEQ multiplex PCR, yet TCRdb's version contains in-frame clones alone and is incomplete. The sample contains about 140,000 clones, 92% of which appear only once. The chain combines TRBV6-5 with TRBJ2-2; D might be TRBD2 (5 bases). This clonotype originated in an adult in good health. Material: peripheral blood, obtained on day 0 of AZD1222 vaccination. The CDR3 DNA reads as TGTGCCAGCAGGGACGGGGCCGGGGAGCTGTTTTTT. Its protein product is CASRDGAGELFF.